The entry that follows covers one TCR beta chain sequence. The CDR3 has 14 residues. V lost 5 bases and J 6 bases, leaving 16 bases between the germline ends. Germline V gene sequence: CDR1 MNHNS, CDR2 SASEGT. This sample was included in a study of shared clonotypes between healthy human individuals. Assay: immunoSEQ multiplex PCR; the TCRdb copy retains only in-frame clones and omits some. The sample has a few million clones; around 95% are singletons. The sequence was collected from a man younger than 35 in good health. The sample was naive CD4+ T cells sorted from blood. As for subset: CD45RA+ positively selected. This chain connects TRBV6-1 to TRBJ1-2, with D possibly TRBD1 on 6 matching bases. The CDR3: CASSLRHRADGYTF. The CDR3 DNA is TGTGCCAGCAGTCTACGCCACAGGGCGGATGGCTACACCTTC.